A selection of T cell receptor beta chains follows, all from one sample in a study of cytomegalovirus exposure and HLA in healthy donors. TCRdb keeps only in-frame clones here, not all; method: immunoSEQ multiplex PCR. The data hold about 73,000 clones, with about 81% observed a single time. Sequenced material: PBMCs. These receptors were obtained from a man in his sixties or seventies in good health and CMV-seronegative. Each CDR3 is given with its conserved first and last residue. Fields, in order: J gene, V gene, D gene, clone size, CDR3 DNA, CDR3 protein. The D gene is left open where the match is weak. Some rows have no size entry. The others give once, few or many, or a class for an expanded clone.

TRBJ1-4 TRBV5-1 - few TGCGCCAGCAGCTTAGGAGTAAAGGAAAAACTGTTTTTT CASSLGVKEKLFF
TRBJ1-5 TRBV7-2 - - TGTGCCAGCAGTCAACTTGCAGGGGACAATCAGCCCCAGCATTTT CASSQLAGDNQPQHF
TRBJ1-6 TRBV27 - - TGTGCCAGCAGTTTATGGGCATGGGACAAAAATTCACCCCTCCACTTT CASSLWAWDKNSPLHF
TRBJ2-1 TRBV6-5 TRBD2 - TGTGCCAGCATCCCTAGCGGCTACAATGAGCAGTTCTTC CASIPSGYNEQFF
TRBJ2-7 TRBV5-6 - - TGTGCCAGCAGCCTTGGCTGGGGTTCTGGAGGTGGGCAGTACTTC CASSLGWGSGGGQYF
TRBJ1-6 TRBV19 - few TGTGCCAGTAGTAACGACAGACGCTATTCACCCCTCCACTTT CASSNDRRYSPLHF
TRBJ2-7 TRBV6-6 TRBD2 - TGTGCCAGCTCCCTGGCGGGGGTATACGAGCAGTACTTC CASSLAGVYEQYF
TRBJ1-1 TRBV12-5 - - TGTGCTAGTGCTGTGGGCAACACTGAAGCTTTCTTT CASAVGNTEAFF
TRBJ1-1 TRBV30 - - TGTGCCTGGAGTGCCGAACTATCAGGACTTGAAGCTTTCTTT CAWSAELSGLEAFF
TRBJ2-1 TRBV7-2 TRBD2 - TGTGCCAGCAGCCAAGCGGGACTAGCGGGAACACAGTTCTTC CASSQAGLAGTQFF
TRBJ2-1 TRBV6-5 TRBD1 - TGTGCCAGCAGTTACTCGGGACAGATTCGTAATGAGCAGTTCTTC CASSYSGQIRNEQFF
TRBJ1-4 TRBV11-2 - - TGTGCCAGCACCCTAGAGGCGGGGCCCGCAACTAATGAAAAACTGTTTTTT CASTLEAGPATNEKLFF
TRBJ2-1 TRBV5-1 - - TGCGCCAGTAGGAGCCGGGCCCTCCTCACAGCGGCTCCTGGCGATGAGCAGTTCTTC CASRSRALLTAAPGDEQFF
TRBJ1-1 TRBV19 TRBD1 - TGTGCCAGTAGTATTTTAGGGACAGGGTCGCGGTACACTGAAGCTTTCTTT CASSILGTGSRYTEAFF
TRBJ2-1 TRBV18 TRBD1 - TGTGCCAGCTCACGACAGGGGGGGTACGATGAGCAGTTCTTC CASSRQGGYDEQFF
TRBJ1-5 TRBV5-4 - - TGTGCCAGCAGCTTGGATCCCGATCAGCCCCAGCATTTT CASSLDPDQPQHF
TRBJ2-1 TRBV6-6 TRBD2 - TGTGCCAGCAGTTACCCACTAGCGGGGGGCGACAATGAGCAGTTCTTC CASSYPLAGGDNEQFF
TRBJ2-4 TRBV7-2 - - TGTGCCAGCAGCTTAGGGGCCGGGATAGGTGAAAACATTCAGTACTTC CASSLGAGIGENIQYF
TRBJ2-3 TRBV4-3 TRBD2 - TGCGCCAGCAGCCAAGTGCTAGCGGGGGGTCTACCCCGTACGCAGTATTTT CASSQVLAGGLPRTQYF
TRBJ1-5 TRBV5-1 TRBD1 once TGCGCCAGCAGCTTGGGGACAGGGTCTCAGCCCCAGCATTTT CASSLGTGSQPQHF
TRBJ1-3 TRBV7-2 - - TGTGCCAGCAGCGGAACTACAGGGTATGGAAACACCATATATTTT CASSGTTGYGNTIYF
TRBJ1-1 TRBV6-1 - - TGTGCCAGCAGGCCAAGCAATTTCAACACTGAAGCTTTCTTT CASRPSNFNTEAFF
TRBJ2-7 TRBV30 TRBD2 - TGTGCCTGGAGTGTACGGGGGGGGCTCTCCTACGAGCAGTACTTC CAWSVRGGLSYEQYF
TRBJ2-5 TRBV6-4 TRBD2 - TGTGCCAGCAGTGACGGGCTAGCGGGAGGAGAGACCCAGTACTTC CASSDGLAGGETQYF
TRBJ1-4 TRBV29-1 - few TGCAGCGTCGGGATTAATGAAAAACTGTTTTTT CSVGINEKLFF
TRBJ2-5 TRBV5-1 TRBD2 few TGCGCCAGCAGCTTTTGGCGGGGGGGGCGGGAGACCCAGTACTTC CASSFWRGGRETQYF
TRBJ2-6 TRBV7-9 TRBD1 few TGTGCCAGCAGCTTGCCCAGACAGGGGCCGAGCTCTGGGGCCAACGTCCTGACTTTC CASSLPRQGPSSGANVLTF
TRBJ2-1 TRBV7-6 - few TGTGCCAGCAGCTTATCCCTCGGCGGAAACAATGAGCAGTTCTTC CASSLSLGGNNEQFF
TRBJ1-5 TRBV19 - - TGTGCCAGTACCGCCCAGCCAGGTTTGAATCAGCCCCAGCATTTT CASTAQPGLNQPQHF
TRBJ1-2 TRBV5-4 - - TGTGCCAGCAGCTTGGGGCAGAAAAGGGGAATCTATGGCTACACCTTC CASSLGQKRGIYGYTF
TRBJ2-7 TRBV7-2 - - TGTGCCAGCAGCTTAGCACAACTAGCAGCCTACGAGCAGTACTTC CASSLAQLAAYEQYF
TRBJ1-1 TRBV30 - few TGTGCCTGGAGTGTTCAAGGGGACACTGAAGCTTTCTTT CAWSVQGDTEAFF
TRBJ1-1 TRBV5-1 TRBD1 few TGCGCCAGCAGCTCCTGGACAGGGGTGAACACTGAAGCTTTCTTT CASSSWTGVNTEAFF
TRBJ2-2 TRBV5-4 - - TGTGCCAGCAGCTTGGCCCAGGGGACCGGGGAGCTGTTTTTT CASSLAQGTGELFF
TRBJ1-2 TRBV5-5 TRBD1 - TGTGCCAGCAGCTACCCGGGACAGGGCTCCTCTGGCTACACCTTC CASSYPGQGSSGYTF
TRBJ1-2 TRBV7-2 TRBD1 - TGTGCCAGCATCCTGGGGGACAGAGCTAACTATGGCTACACCTTC CASILGDRANYGYTF
TRBJ2-2 TRBV30 - once TGTGCCTGGAGAGCCCTGAGGGACACCGGGGAGCTGTTTTTT CAWRALRDTGELFF
TRBJ2-5 TRBV7-8 TRBD1 - TGTGCCAGCAGCTTAGCTCCTCGGAGGGACAGGTTCCAAGAGACCCAGTACTTC CASSLAPRRDRFQETQYF
TRBJ1-1 TRBV6-5 - few TGTGCCAGCTCCTACCCGCCGGGGAACACTGAAGCTTTCTTT CASSYPPGNTEAFF
TRBJ1-4 TRBV18 - - TGTGCCAGCTCACCACCGACAAGAGACCAACTGTTTTTT CASSPPTRDQLFF
TRBJ2-4 TRBV28 - - TGTGCCAGCAGTTTGGCAGGACTAGCCAAAAACATTCAGTACTTC CASSLAGLAKNIQYF
TRBJ2-1 TRBV27 - - TGTGCCAGCAGGCCCGCTTACGGTGAGGGATCCTACAATGAGCAGTTCTTC CASRPAYGEGSYNEQFF
TRBJ2-4 TRBV15 - - TGTGCCACCAGCAGAGATTCTTTAAGTTTGGAGAACTTC CATSRDSLSLENF
TRBJ2-3 TRBV6-1 - - TGTGCCAGCAGTAACAGGGGGGGAGATACGCGGTATTTT CASSNRGGDTRYF
TRBJ1-4 TRBV7-2 - - TGTGCCAGCAGCCTCGGGAGCTTTAATGAAAAACTGTTTTTT CASSLGSFNEKLFF
TRBJ2-5 TRBV27 - - TGTGCCAGCACTGCTAGGACATTTAGGGAGACCCAGTACTTC CASTARTFRETQYF
TRBJ2-7 TRBV6-5 - once TGTGCCAGCAGTTACTCCCAACAAAGATACGAGCAGTACTTC CASSYSQQRYEQYF
TRBJ1-4 TRBV5-1 - - TGCGCCAGCAGCGTAACCGGGACTACTAATGAAAAACTGTTTTTT CASSVTGTTNEKLFF
TRBJ2-1 TRBV5-1 - once TGCGCCAGCAGCTTGGCCGGCCCCGGGGACAATGAGCAGTTCTTC CASSLAGPGDNEQFF
TRBJ1-1 TRBV29-1 TRBD1 - TGCAGCGCACAGGGGGGAGGTAACACTGAAGCTTTCTTT CSAQGGGNTEAFF
TRBJ2-1 TRBV6-6 TRBD1 - TGTGCCAGCAGTTACTCTAAGGGGACAGGGGCCTATGAGCAGTTCTTC CASSYSKGTGAYEQFF
TRBJ2-1 TRBV23-1 - few TGCGCCAGCAAGTTGGTAGGAGGGTACAATGAGCAGTTCTTC CASKLVGGYNEQFF